This TCR beta chain is from a study of identical twins. V gave up 4 bases and J gave up 7 bases, with 4 bases separating them. Germline V lookup: CDR1 SNHLY, CDR2 FYNNEI. The CDR3 length is 11 residues. This clonotype was counted a few times. The antigen remains undetermined. General study points: Sharing of beta out-of-frame sequences by twins showed a weaker excess.

Carrying unique molecular identifiers, the cDNA also gained a universal primer site through template switching. TCRdb ran MiXCR on the 5' RACE reads and lists one entry per CDR3 protein. The profile shows 450,000 to 650,000 distinct CDR3 sequences, approximately 10% of them singletons. These data also formed part of another study, on yellow fever vaccine responses in identical twins. In that study: Reportedly, twins' vaccine T cell responses looked partly convergent and partly personalized.

This clonotype was obtained from a woman under 30 in good health. Input material: PBMCs. This chain joins TRBV2 and TRBJ2-2; D remains unclear. The chain's CDR3 is CASSVIGELFF. For the CDR3, the DNA is TGTGCCAGCAGTGTGATCGGGGAGCTGTTTTTT. Filled out from reference TRBV2 and TRBJ2-2, the complete variable domain reads EPEVTQTPSHQVTQMGQEVILRCVPISNHLYFYWYRQILGQKVEFLVSFYNNEISEKSEIFDDQFSVERPDGSNFTLKIRSTKLEDSAMYFCASSVIGELFFGEGSRLTVL.